This T cell receptor (beta chain) was captured in a study of response to subunit inactivated influenza vaccine. With respect to this clonotype: The antigen remains unidentified.

J was trimmed by 0 bases and V by 5 bases; bases with no gene match: 7. The CDR3 has 15 amino acids. Germline CDR1 is MDHEN and CDR2 is SYDVKM. TCRdb used MiXCR to reprocess the RT-PCR reads, holding one entry per CDR3 protein. The data contain about 650,000 distinct CDR3 sequences, 14% of them singletons. Findings and limits, study-wide: That few new T cells are recruited by each seasonal influenza vaccination was the authors' suggestion.

The receptor was derived from a man between 50 and 59 years old who received an inactivated influenza vaccine. This chain uses TRBV28 with TRBJ2-7; 7 bases match TRBD1. The sample was PBMCs from blood, taken 14 days before vaccination. This chain's CDR3 is CASSLGTENSYEQYF. The CDR3 bases are TGTGCCAGCAGTCTGGGGACAGAGAACTCCTACGAGCAGTACTTC.